This is a list of T cell receptor beta chains from one sample in a study of radiotherapy plus CTLA-4 blockade in lung cancer. Only in-frame clones appear in the TCRdb table, and some are missing; sequencing was by immunoSEQ multiplex PCR. The table lists tens of thousands of clones, over 65% of them singletons. The sequencing here drew on peripheral blood, taken from a patient treated with radiotherapy plus ipilimumab. The origin of the receptors is a human donor with non-small cell lung cancer who had stable disease on radiotherapy plus ipilimumab. Each CDR3 is given with its conserved first and last residue. D genes are given only for firm matches. Expanded clones are given a class, and other clones once, few, many or no size at all.

d_call clone_size j_call v_call cdr3_nt cdr3_aa
TRBD2 . TRBJ2-1 TRBV28 TGTGCCAGCAGCCCGGGACTAGCGGGGGTCGATCTGTTCTTC CASSPGLAGVDLFF
. once TRBJ1-1 TRBV7-9 TGTGCCAGCAGCTTAGCGCTATCGGGGAACACTGAAGCTTTCTTT CASSLALSGNTEAFF
. . TRBJ2-1 TRBV6-5 TGTGCCAGCAGTCCCACCGGGGGCCCCTACAATGAGCAGTTCTTC CASSPTGGPYNEQFF
TRBD2 once TRBJ2-7 TRBV5-1 TGCGCCAGCAGCTTGGTGAGCGGGGGGACCCACTACGAGCAGTACTTC CASSLVSGGTHYEQYF
. . TRBJ2-1 TRBV28 TGTGCCAGCAGTTCGAGTGCGGACAATGAGCAGTTCTTC CASSSSADNEQFF
. . TRBJ1-2 TRBV19 TGTGCCAGTAGGACTGTCGGACAGACCCTCTATGGCTACACCTTC CASRTVGQTLYGYTF
. . TRBJ1-5 TRBV30 TGTGCCTGGACCCTAGACAGCAATCAGCCCCAGCATTTT CAWTLDSNQPQHF
. . TRBJ1-1 TRBV19 TGTGCCAGTAGGCAGGGACACCAGAACACTGAAGCTTTCTTT CASRQGHQNTEAFF
. . TRBJ1-2 TRBV5-1 TGCGCCAGCTCGTCTGGAGGAACGGGGGGTGGTGGCTACACCTTC CASSSGGTGGGGYTF
. . TRBJ1-2 TRBV5-4 TGTGCCAGCAGCTTGCGTGGAAATGGCTACACCTTC CASSLRGNGYTF
. few TRBJ2-7 TRBV4-1 TGCGCCAGCAGCCAAGAGGGGGCAGGCCCCTACGAGCAGTACTTC CASSQEGAGPYEQYF
TRBD1 once TRBJ1-1 TRBV27 TGTGCCAGCAGGTCCAGACAGGGGCCAAACACTGAAGCTTTCTTT CASRSRQGPNTEAFF
. once TRBJ2-3 TRBV5-1 TGCGCCAGCAGCTTGGCCACCCAAGGAGATACGCAGTATTTT CASSLATQGDTQYF
. medium-sized TRBJ1-6 TRBV7-6 TGTGCCAGCAGCTCTTTTTATTCACCCCTCCACTTT CASSSFYSPLHF
. . TRBJ2-5 TRBV7-9 TGTGCCAGCAGCCCCCCAAAGAGTACGCAAGAGACCCAGTACTTC CASSPPKSTQETQYF
TRBD1 . TRBJ1-3 TRBV7-2 TGTGCCAGCAGTTCCGACAGGGGTGCTGGAAACACCATATATTTT CASSSDRGAGNTIYF
. once TRBJ1-1 TRBV5-6 TGTGCCAGCAGCCGTCCCGGGATCTCTGAAGCTTTCTTT CASSRPGISEAFF
. few TRBJ1-5 TRBV7-8 TGTGCCAGCAGCCCTGGGGGAATGGTTCAGCCCCAGCATTTT CASSPGGMVQPQHF
. . TRBJ2-3 TRBV10-3 TGTGCCACTTACGGGGGATTTCGTGGGGGTAGTGGCACAGATACGCAGTATTTT CATYGGFRGGSGTDTQYF
. . TRBJ1-5 TRBV6-5 TGTGCCAGCAGTGAACCAAGGGGCAATCAGCCCCAGCATTTT CASSEPRGNQPQHF
. . TRBJ1-5 TRBV28 TGTGCCAGCCGGGACAACAGCAATCAGCCCCAGCATTTT CASRDNSNQPQHF
TRBD1 . TRBJ1-1 TRBV7-3 TGTGCCAGCAGCTCCGACAGGGGCGGTTCGACTTTCTTT CASSSDRGGSTFF
TRBD1 . TRBJ2-5 TRBV11-2 TGTGCCAGCAGCTTCAGGGGGCTGAAGGAGACCCAGTACTTC CASSFRGLKETQYF
. few TRBJ1-1 TRBV28 TGTGCCAGCAGTCCACGTGGACCCAACACTGAAGCTTTCTTT CASSPRGPNTEAFF
. . TRBJ1-5 TRBV28 TGTGCCAGCAGTCCTGACAGTAATCAGCCCCAGCATTTT CASSPDSNQPQHF
. . TRBJ2-1 TRBV4-1 TGCGCCAGCAGCCAAGGTGTGCAGGCATTAGCGTCCTACAATGAGCAGTTCTTC CASSQGVQALASYNEQFF
. . TRBJ1-2 TRBV19 TGTGCCAGTAGCGACCAAGATGGCTACACCTTC CASSDQDGYTF
. . TRBJ2-3 TRBV5-1 TGCGCCAGCAGCTTGGCCTGGGGAGATACGCAGTATTTT CASSLAWGDTQYF
. few TRBJ1-6 TRBV4-3 TGCGCCAGCAGCCAAGATGTTACGGTGAGCTCCTATAATTCACCCCTCCACTTT CASSQDVTVSSYNSPLHF
. few TRBJ2-1 TRBV13 TGTGCCAGCAGCACTAGGGGAACAGGGAACAATGAGCAGTTCTTC CASSTRGTGNNEQFF
TRBD1 . TRBJ1-2 TRBV6-1 TGTGCCAGCCTCCCTGGACAGGAAGTTTCGCATGGCTACACCTTC CASLPGQEVSHGYTF
. . TRBJ1-2 TRBV10-2 TGCGCCAGCAGTGATCAGGGACTCTATGGCTACACCTTC CASSDQGLYGYTF
. . TRBJ2-1 TRBV6-5 TGTGCCAGTAAGTTTGCCAGCTCCTACAATGAGCAGTTCTTC CASKFASSYNEQFF
TRBD1 . TRBJ1-2 TRBV7-9 TGTGCCAGCAGCAGGACAGGAGGGTATGGCTACACCTTC CASSRTGGYGYTF
. . TRBJ2-7 TRBV5-1 TGCGCCAGCAGCTTGGTACTACAGGGCTACGAGCAGTACTTC CASSLVLQGYEQYF
. . TRBJ1-6 TRBV30 TGTGCCTGGAGTCCCCCTCAGGGATCTAATTCACCCCTCCACTTT CAWSPPQGSNSPLHF
TRBD2 few TRBJ2-1 TRBV9 TGTGCCAGCAGTGCCAGGACTAGCGGCTCCTACAATGAGCAGTTCTTC CASSARTSGSYNEQFF
. . TRBJ1-2 TRBV6-6 TGTGCCAGCAGTTACCGGCAAGAAAACTATGGCTACACCTTC CASSYRQENYGYTF